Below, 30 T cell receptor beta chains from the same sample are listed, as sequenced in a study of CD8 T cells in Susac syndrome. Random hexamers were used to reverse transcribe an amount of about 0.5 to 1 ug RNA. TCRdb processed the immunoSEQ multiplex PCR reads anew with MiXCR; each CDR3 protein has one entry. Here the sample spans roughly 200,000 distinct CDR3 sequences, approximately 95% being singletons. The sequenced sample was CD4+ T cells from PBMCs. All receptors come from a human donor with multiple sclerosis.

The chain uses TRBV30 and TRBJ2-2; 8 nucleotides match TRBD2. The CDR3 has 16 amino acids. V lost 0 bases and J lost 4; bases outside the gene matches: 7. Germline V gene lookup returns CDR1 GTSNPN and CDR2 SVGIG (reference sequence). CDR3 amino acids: CAWSVGAGVGTGELFF. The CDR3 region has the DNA TGTGCCTGGAGTGTAGGAGCGGGGGTGGGCACCGGGGAGCTGTTTTTT.

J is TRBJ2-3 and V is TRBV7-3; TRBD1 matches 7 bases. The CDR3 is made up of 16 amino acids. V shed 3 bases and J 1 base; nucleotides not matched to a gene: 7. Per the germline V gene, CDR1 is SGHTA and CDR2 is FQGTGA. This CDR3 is CASSLTTGVRTDTQYF. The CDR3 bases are TGTGCCAGCAGCTTGACTACAGGGGTGCGCACAGATACGCAGTATTTT.

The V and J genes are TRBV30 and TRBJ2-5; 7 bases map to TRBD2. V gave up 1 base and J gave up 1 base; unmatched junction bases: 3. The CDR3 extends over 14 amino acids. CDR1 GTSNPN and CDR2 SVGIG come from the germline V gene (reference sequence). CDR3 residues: CAWSGTGGQETQYF. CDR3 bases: TGTGCCTGGAGTGGAACGGGGGGCCAAGAGACCCAGTACTTC.

The CDR3 spells CAWSVDGHYGYTF. The CDR3 DNA sequence: TGTGCCTGGAGTGTAGACGGCCACTATGGCTACACCTTC. The chain recombines TRBV30 with TRBJ1-2; D ambiguous. Germline lookup yields CDR1 GTSNPN and CDR2 SVGIG (reference sequence). V was pared by 0 bases and J by 3 bases, with 8 bases between. CDR3 size: 13 residues.

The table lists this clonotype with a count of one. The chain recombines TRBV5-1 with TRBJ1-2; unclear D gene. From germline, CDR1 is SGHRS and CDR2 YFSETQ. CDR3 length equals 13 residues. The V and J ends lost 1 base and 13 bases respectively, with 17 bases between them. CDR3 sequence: CASSLQDQNNLTF. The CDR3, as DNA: TGCGCCAGCAGCTTGCAAGACCAGAATAACCTCACCTTC.

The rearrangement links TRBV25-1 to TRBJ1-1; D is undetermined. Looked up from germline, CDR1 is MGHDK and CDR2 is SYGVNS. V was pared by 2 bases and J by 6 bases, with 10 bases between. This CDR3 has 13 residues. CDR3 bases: TGTGCCAGCAGTGAAAGGGCGGCCGCTGAAGCTTTCTTT. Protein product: CASSERAAAEAFF.

The CDR3 loop reads CASSDQGVAQYF. The CDR3 DNA reads TGTGCCAGCAGCGACCAGGGGGTTGCGCAGTATTTT. The chain employs TRBV6-4 and TRBJ2-3; the match to TRBD1 covers 7 bases. The germline V gene has CDR1 MRHNA and CDR2 SNTAGT. The CDR3 length is 12 residues. Trimming at V came to 6 bases and at J to 10 bases, leaving 7 bases not matched to a gene.

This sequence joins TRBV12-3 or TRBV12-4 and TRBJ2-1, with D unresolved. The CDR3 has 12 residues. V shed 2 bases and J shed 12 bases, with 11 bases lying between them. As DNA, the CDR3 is TGTGCCAGCAGTTTACCTGGACCGACGCAGTTCTTC. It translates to CASSLPGPTQFF.

Written as DNA, the CDR3 is TGTGCCAGCAGTCCGACGGGAAACACCGGGGAGCTGTTTTTT. Residues: CASSPTGNTGELFF. This chain connects TRBV2 to TRBJ2-2; possibly TRBD2 for D (5 bases). Trimming removed 5 bases at V and 2 bases at J, with 9 bases between. The CDR3 is made up of 14 amino acids. Germline V gene data show CDR1 as SNHLY and CDR2 as FYNNEI.

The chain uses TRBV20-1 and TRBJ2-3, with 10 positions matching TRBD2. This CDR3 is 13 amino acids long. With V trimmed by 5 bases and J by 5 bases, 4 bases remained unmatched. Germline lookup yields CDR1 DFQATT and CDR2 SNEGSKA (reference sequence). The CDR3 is CSAERGGVDTQYF. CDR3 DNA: TGCAGTGCTGAGCGGGGGGGCGTAGATACGCAGTATTTT.

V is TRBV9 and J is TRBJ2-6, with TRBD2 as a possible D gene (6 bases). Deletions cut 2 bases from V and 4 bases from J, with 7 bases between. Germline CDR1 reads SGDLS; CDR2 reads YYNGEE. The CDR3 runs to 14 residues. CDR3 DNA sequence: TGTGCCAGCAGCGTCGGAGGGGGGGCCAACGTCCTGACTTTC. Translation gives CASSVGGGANVLTF. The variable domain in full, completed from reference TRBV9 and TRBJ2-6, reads DSGVTQTPKHLITATGQRVTLRCSPRSGDLSVYWYQQSLDQGLQFLIQYYNGEERAKGNILERFSAQQFPDLHSELNLSSLELGDSALYFCASSVGGGANVLTFGAGSRLTVL.

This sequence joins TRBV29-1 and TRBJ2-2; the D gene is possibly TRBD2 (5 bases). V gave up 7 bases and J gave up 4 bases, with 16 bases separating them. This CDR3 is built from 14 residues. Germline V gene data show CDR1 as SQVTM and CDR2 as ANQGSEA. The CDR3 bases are TGCAGCGCGAGGGAGCCCGTGACCACCGGGGAGCTGTTTTTT. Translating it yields CSAREPVTTGELFF.

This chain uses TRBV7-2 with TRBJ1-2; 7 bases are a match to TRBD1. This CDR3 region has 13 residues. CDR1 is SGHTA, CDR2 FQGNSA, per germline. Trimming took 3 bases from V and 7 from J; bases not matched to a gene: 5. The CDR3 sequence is CASSFGRGLGYTF. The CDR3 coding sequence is TGTGCCAGCAGCTTCGGGAGGGGGCTTGGCTACACCTTC.

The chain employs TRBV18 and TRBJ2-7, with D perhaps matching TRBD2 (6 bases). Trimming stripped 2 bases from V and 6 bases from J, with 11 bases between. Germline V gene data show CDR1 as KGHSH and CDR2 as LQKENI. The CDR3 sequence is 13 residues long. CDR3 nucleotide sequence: TGTGCCAGCTCACCATCCGGGACTCCCGAGCAGTACGTC. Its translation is CASSPSGTPEQYV.

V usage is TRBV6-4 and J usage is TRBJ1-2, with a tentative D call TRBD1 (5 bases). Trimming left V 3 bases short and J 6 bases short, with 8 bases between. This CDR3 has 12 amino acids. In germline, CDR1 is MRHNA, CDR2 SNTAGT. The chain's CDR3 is CASSDEGDGYTF. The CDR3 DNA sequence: TGTGCCAGCAGTGATGAAGGGGATGGCTACACCTTC.

CDR3 amino acids: CSASSFRGGYNQPQHF. The CDR3 bases are TGCAGTGCTAGCTCCTTCAGGGGGGGTTACAATCAGCCCCAGCATTTT. The chain uses TRBV20-1 and TRBJ1-5; 7 bases match TRBD1. Trimming took 3 bases from V and 3 from J; bases not matched to a gene: 11. Germline V gives CDR1 DFQATT, CDR2 SNEGSKA (reference sequence). The CDR3 has 16 residues.

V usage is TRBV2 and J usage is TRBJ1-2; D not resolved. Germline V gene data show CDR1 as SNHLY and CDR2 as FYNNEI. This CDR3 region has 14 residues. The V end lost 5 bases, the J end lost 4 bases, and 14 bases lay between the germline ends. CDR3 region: CASSPLSSGYGYTF. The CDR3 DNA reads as TGTGCCAGCAGTCCCCTAAGTAGTGGCTATGGCTACACCTTC.

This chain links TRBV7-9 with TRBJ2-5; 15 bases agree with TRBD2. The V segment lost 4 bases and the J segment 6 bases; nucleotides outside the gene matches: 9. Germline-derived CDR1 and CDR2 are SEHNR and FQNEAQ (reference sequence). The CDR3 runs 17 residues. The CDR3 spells CASSSGLAGGTGKTQYF. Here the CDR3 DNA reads TGTGCCAGCAGCTCTGGACTAGCGGGGGGGACCGGGAAGACCCAGTACTTC.

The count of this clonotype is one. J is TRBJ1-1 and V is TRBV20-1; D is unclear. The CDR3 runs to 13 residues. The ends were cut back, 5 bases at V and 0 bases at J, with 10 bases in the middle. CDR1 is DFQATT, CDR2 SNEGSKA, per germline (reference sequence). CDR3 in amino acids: CSAPFNLNTEAFF. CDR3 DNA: TGCAGTGCTCCATTTAACCTGAACACTGAAGCTTTCTTT.

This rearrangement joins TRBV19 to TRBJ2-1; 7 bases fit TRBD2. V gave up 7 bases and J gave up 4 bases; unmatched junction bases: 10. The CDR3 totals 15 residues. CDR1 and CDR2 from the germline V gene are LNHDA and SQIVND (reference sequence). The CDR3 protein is CASTSGASGYNEQFF. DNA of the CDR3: TGTGCCAGTACCAGTGGGGCTAGCGGATACAATGAGCAGTTCTTC.

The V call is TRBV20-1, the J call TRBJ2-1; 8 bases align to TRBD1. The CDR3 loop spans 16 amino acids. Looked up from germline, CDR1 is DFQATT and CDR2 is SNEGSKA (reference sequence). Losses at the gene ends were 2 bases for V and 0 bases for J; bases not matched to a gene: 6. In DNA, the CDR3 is TGCAGTGCTAGACCATTCACAGGGGGCTCCTACAATGAGCAGTTCTTC. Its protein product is CSARPFTGGSYNEQFF.

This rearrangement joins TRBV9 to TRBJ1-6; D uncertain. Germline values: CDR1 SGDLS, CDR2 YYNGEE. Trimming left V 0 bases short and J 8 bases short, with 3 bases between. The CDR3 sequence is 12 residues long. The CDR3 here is CASSVGDSPLHF. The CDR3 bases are TGTGCCAGCAGCGTAGGGGATTCACCCCTCCACTTT.

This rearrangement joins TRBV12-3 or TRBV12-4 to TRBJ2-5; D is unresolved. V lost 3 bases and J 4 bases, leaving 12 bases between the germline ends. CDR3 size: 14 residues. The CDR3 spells CASSFPGLGETQYF. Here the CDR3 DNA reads TGTGCCAGCAGTTTTCCCGGGTTAGGAGAGACCCAGTACTTC.

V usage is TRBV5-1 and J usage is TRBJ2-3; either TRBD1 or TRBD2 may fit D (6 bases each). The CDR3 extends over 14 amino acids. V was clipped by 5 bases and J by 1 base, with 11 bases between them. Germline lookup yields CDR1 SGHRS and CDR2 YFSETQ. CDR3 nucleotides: TGCGCCAGCAGGCAGAGGGGGGGCACAGATACGCAGTATTTT. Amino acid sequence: CASRQRGGTDTQYF.

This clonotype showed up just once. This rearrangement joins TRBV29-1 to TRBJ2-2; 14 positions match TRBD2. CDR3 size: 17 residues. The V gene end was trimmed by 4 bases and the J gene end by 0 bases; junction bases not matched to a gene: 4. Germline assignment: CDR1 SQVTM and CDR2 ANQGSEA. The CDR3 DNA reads TGCAGCGTTGTGGGACTAGCGGGGGTTTCGAACACCGGGGAGCTGTTTTTT. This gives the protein CSVVGLAGVSNTGELFF.

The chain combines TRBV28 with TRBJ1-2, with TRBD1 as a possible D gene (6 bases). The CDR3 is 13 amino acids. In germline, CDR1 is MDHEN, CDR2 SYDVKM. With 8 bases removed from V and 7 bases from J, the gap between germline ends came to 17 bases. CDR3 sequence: CASLGGAGLGYTF. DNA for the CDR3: TGTGCCAGCCTGGGGGGGGCGGGCCTTGGCTACACCTTC.

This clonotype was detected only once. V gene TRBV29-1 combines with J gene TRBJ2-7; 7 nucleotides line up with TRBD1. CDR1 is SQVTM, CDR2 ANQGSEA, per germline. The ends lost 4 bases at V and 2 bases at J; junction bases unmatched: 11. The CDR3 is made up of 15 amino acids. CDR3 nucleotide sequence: TGCAGCGTTGTAGCGTTTGGACAGGCGGCCTACGAGCAGTACTTC. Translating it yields CSVVAFGQAAYEQYF.

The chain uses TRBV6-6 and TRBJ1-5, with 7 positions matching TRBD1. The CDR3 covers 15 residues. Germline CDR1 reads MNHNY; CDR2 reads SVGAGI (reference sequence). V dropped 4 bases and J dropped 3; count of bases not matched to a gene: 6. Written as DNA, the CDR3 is TGTGCCAGCAGTTTCGGCAGGGGGTCCAATCAGCCCCAGCATTTT. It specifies CASSFGRGSNQPQHF.

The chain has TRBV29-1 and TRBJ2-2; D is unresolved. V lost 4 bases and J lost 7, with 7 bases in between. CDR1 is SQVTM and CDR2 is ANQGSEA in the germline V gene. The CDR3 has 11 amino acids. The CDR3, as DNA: TGCAGCGTTGCCGGCGGCGGGGAGCTGTTTTTT. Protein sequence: CSVAGGGELFF.

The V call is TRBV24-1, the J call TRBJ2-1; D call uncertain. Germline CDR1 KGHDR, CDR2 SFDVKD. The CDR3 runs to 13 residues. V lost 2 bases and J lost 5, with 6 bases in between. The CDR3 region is CATSDWLDNEQFF. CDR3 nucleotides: TGTGCCACCAGTGATTGGCTGGACAATGAGCAGTTCTTC.